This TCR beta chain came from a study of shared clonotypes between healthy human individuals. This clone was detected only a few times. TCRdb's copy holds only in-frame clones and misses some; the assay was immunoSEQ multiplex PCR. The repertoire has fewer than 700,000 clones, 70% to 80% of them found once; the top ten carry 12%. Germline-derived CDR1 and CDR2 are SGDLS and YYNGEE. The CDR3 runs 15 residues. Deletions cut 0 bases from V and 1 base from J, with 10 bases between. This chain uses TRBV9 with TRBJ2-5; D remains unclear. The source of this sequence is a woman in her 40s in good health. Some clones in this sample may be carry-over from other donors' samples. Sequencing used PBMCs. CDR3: CASSVGSVPQETQYF. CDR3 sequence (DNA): TGTGCCAGCAGCGTAGGGTCCGTCCCCCAAGAGACCCAGTACTTC.